Sequencing of this T cell receptor beta chain was carried out in a study of cytomegalovirus exposure and HLA in healthy donors. Broader study findings: Reported performance of the classifier showed diagnosis of cytomegalovirus status with high specificity and sensitivity.

PCR was performed using 60 Vbeta and 13 Jbeta primers. Original handling: Per a later analysis, the number of unique TCR beta chains was some 80 million, of which 9 million to 12 million were shared. Assay used: immunoSEQ multiplex PCR; TCRdb lists only in-frame clones, some missing. V, J and clone size reflect that table, while D and trimming were determined from the DNA. The sample consists of tens of thousands of clones, around three quarters of them appearing once. In the case of this clone: The antigen is unknown.

Trimming left V 3 bases short and J 9 bases short, with 21 bases between. Germline lookup yields CDR1 SGHDN and CDR2 FVKESK. This CDR3 spans 16 amino acids. This TCR came from a woman between 50 and 59 years old in good health and CMV-seropositive. The chain uses TRBV14 and TRBJ2-1, with a possible D match to TRBD2 (7 bases). The sample consisted of PBMCs. CDR3 amino acids: CASSHLGAGAEGEQFF. DNA for the CDR3: TGTGCCAGCAGCCACCTCGGGGCGGGGGCCGAGGGTGAGCAGTTCTTC.